Listed here are 5 T cell receptor beta chains from one sample, sequenced in a study of blood T cell repertoires in COVID-19. TCRdb's table, derived via immunoSEQ multiplex PCR, lists solely in-frame clones and lacks some. The sample records fewer than 45,000 clones, roughly 80% being singletons. The sequenced sample consisted of peripheral blood. The receptors stem from a man in his 70s with acute or convalescent COVID-19.

In this sample, this clone turned up once. This chain joins TRBV7-2 and TRBJ2-7, with a weak D call TRBD2 (5 bases). V dropped 3 bases and J dropped 2 bases, with 11 bases sitting between them. The CDR3 runs to 14 residues. The germline V gene encodes CDR1 SGHTA and CDR2 FQGNSA. CDR3 amino acids: CASSFHSGPYEQYF. Here the CDR3 DNA reads TGTGCCAGCAGCTTCCACAGCGGACCCTACGAGCAGTACTTC.

The chain uses TRBV30 and TRBJ1-6; 7 nucleotides agree with TRBD1. With V trimmed by 2 bases and J by 7 bases, 5 bases remained unmatched. In germline, CDR1 is GTSNPN, CDR2 SVGIG (reference sequence). The CDR3 has 14 amino acids. This chain's CDR3 is CAWSRTGRNSPLHF. CDR3 DNA sequence: TGTGCCTGGAGTCGGACAGGCCGGAATTCACCCCTCCACTTT.

The chain recombines TRBV7-9 with TRBJ1-1; weak D call: TRBD1 (5 bases). Germline V gene lookup returns CDR1 SEHNR and CDR2 FQNEAQ (reference sequence). Trimming cost V 7 bases and J 6 bases, with 21 bases left between them. CDR3 length equals 15 residues. The CDR3, as DNA: TGTGCCAGCAATACTGACTTGCCTGGGGCAGCTGAAGCTTTCTTT. It yields the protein CASNTDLPGAAEAFF. Full variable domain (rest looked up from reference TRBV7-9 and TRBJ1-1): DTGVSQNPRHKITKRGQNVTFRCDPISEHNRLYWYRQTLGQGPEFLTYFQNEAQLEKSRLLSDRFSAERPKGSFSTLEIQRTEQGDSAMYLCASNTDLPGAAEAFFGQGTRLTVV.

The DNA for the CDR3 is TGTGCCAGCAGTGGCGACAGCACTAATGAAAAACTGTTTTTT. Translation: CASSGDSTNEKLFF. The V gene is TRBV28, the J gene TRBJ1-4; D may be TRBD1 (5 bases). The CDR3 runs to 14 residues. The germline V gene has CDR1 MDHEN and CDR2 SYDVKM. Deletions cut 5 bases from V and 2 bases from J, with 9 bases between.

Only a few counts were recorded for this clone. The chain links TRBV19 to TRBJ1-5; D gene uncertain. Per the germline V gene, CDR1 is LNHDA and CDR2 is SQIVND (reference sequence). Trimming left V 4 bases short and J 7 bases short, with 8 bases between. CDR3 size: 12 residues. CDR3 protein: CASSKSRQPQHF. In DNA form, the CDR3 reads TGTGCCAGTAGTAAATCCAGACAGCCCCAGCATTTT.